The rows below give T cell receptor beta chains drawn from one sample of a study of OX40 agonist ivuxolimab in advanced cancers. Some clones are missing from TCRdb's copy, which holds only in-frame ones; the method was immunoSEQ multiplex PCR. The data contain about 36,000 clones, about 79% of them seen just once; the ten biggest clones take up around 20%. The sample consisted of CD4+ or CD8+ T cells sorted from blood, taken in a trial of the OX40 agonist ivuxolimab. These receptors originate from an adult with an advanced solid tumor such as melanoma, head and neck, liver or kidney cancer. Each CDR3 is given with its conserved first and last residue. The order of the fields is D gene, J gene, V gene, clone size, CDR3 length, CDR3 DNA, CDR3 protein. The D gene is left open where the match is weak. Clone size is not always given. Where it is, it says once, few, many or a class for expanded clones.

d_call: TRBD1
j_call: TRBJ2-5
v_call: TRBV2
clone_size: .
cdr3_length: 16
cdr3_nt: TGTGCCAGCAGAGCCGGGACAGGCCACCTCAGGGAGACCCAGTACTTC
cdr3_aa: CASRAGTGHLRETQYF

d_call: .
j_call: TRBJ1-6
v_call: TRBV15
clone_size: .
cdr3_length: 15
cdr3_nt: TGTGCCACCAGCAATCCAGACAGGCCCCTTTCACCCCTCCACTTT
cdr3_aa: CATSNPDRPLSPLHF

d_call: .
j_call: TRBJ1-6
v_call: TRBV19
clone_size: .
cdr3_length: 14
cdr3_nt: TGTGCCAGTAGTATAAGGACAGTCAATTCACCCCTCCACTTT
cdr3_aa: CASSIRTVNSPLHF

d_call: .
j_call: TRBJ2-3
v_call: TRBV18
clone_size: .
cdr3_length: 13
cdr3_nt: TGTGCCAGCTCACCGTCTGGGAAAGATACGCAGTATTTT
cdr3_aa: CASSPSGKDTQYF

d_call: TRBD2
j_call: TRBJ2-7
v_call: TRBV6-1
clone_size: .
cdr3_length: 14
cdr3_nt: TGTGCCAGCAGTGCACGGGGGGGGTCCTACGAGCAGTACTTC
cdr3_aa: CASSARGGSYEQYF

d_call: TRBD1
j_call: TRBJ2-1
v_call: TRBV13
clone_size: .
cdr3_length: 15
cdr3_nt: TGTGCCAGCAGCAAACCGGGACAGAGATACAATGAGCAGTTCTTC
cdr3_aa: CASSKPGQRYNEQFF

d_call: .
j_call: TRBJ2-7
v_call: TRBV20-1
clone_size: .
cdr3_length: 11
cdr3_nt: TGCAGTGCTAGTTTGGGGCGCGAGCAGTACTTC
cdr3_aa: CSASLGREQYF

d_call: .
j_call: TRBJ2-3
v_call: TRBV4-1
clone_size: .
cdr3_length: 12
cdr3_nt: TGCGCCAGCAGCCAAGCCACAGATACGCAGTATTTT
cdr3_aa: CASSQATDTQYF

d_call: TRBD1
j_call: TRBJ1-3
v_call: TRBV18
clone_size: .
cdr3_length: 17
cdr3_nt: TGTGCCAGCTCACCAGAAGGGACAGGAACCTCTGGAAACACCATATATTTT
cdr3_aa: CASSPEGTGTSGNTIYF

d_call: .
j_call: TRBJ1-1
v_call: TRBV7-2
clone_size: .
cdr3_length: 16
cdr3_nt: TGTGCCAGCAGCCTCTCTCCCCCGGGGGGGAACACTGAAGCTTTCTTT
cdr3_aa: CASSLSPPGGNTEAFF

d_call: TRBD1
j_call: TRBJ2-1
v_call: TRBV2
clone_size: .
cdr3_length: 14
cdr3_nt: TGTGCCAGCCAGGGGGGACAGGTGGGCAATGAGCAGTTCTTC
cdr3_aa: CASQGGQVGNEQFF

d_call: .
j_call: TRBJ1-5
v_call: TRBV28
clone_size: .
cdr3_length: 15
cdr3_nt: TGTGCCAGCAGTTTCTACAGGCGGAGCAATCAGCCCCAGCATTTT
cdr3_aa: CASSFYRRSNQPQHF

d_call: .
j_call: TRBJ2-5
v_call: TRBV11-2
clone_size: .
cdr3_length: 13
cdr3_nt: TGTGCCAGCAGCTTAGTGGCGGGGAAGACCCAGTACTTC
cdr3_aa: CASSLVAGKTQYF

d_call: .
j_call: TRBJ1-3
v_call: TRBV7-8
clone_size: .
cdr3_length: 14
cdr3_nt: TGTGCCAGCAGCCCACAGGTCTCTGGAAACACCATATATTTT
cdr3_aa: CASSPQVSGNTIYF

d_call: .
j_call: TRBJ2-7
v_call: TRBV6-6
clone_size: .
cdr3_length: 15
cdr3_nt: TGTGCCAGCAGTTATCCAGGGGTTAGCTCCTACGAGCAGTACTTC
cdr3_aa: CASSYPGVSSYEQYF

d_call: TRBD1
j_call: TRBJ2-3
v_call: TRBV5-1
clone_size: .
cdr3_length: 15
cdr3_nt: TGCGCCAGCAGCAGTACAGGGGAAGGCACAGATACGCAGTATTTT
cdr3_aa: CASSSTGEGTDTQYF

d_call: .
j_call: TRBJ1-2
v_call: TRBV7-2
clone_size: once
cdr3_length: 15
cdr3_nt: TGTGCCAGCAGCTTAGACGTACCTGGACACTATGGCTACACCTTC
cdr3_aa: CASSLDVPGHYGYTF

d_call: .
j_call: TRBJ2-1
v_call: TRBV10-1
clone_size: .
cdr3_length: 14
cdr3_nt: TGCGCCAGCAGCGACTCAATCGGGGGTTTTGAGCAGTTCTTC
cdr3_aa: CASSDSIGGFEQFF

d_call: .
j_call: TRBJ2-5
v_call: TRBV6-5
clone_size: .
cdr3_length: 14
cdr3_nt: TGTGCCAGCAGTACGTTTTACGCGAGAGAGACCCAGTACTTC
cdr3_aa: CASSTFYARETQYF

d_call: TRBD1
j_call: TRBJ1-5
v_call: TRBV18
clone_size: .
cdr3_length: 14
cdr3_nt: TGTGCCAGCTCACCCGGGACAGAGAATCGCCCCCAGCATTTT
cdr3_aa: CASSPGTENRPQHF

d_call: TRBD2
j_call: TRBJ2-5
v_call: TRBV4-2
clone_size: .
cdr3_length: 18
cdr3_nt: TGTGCCAGCAGCCAAGATTATCGCGGGGGGGCGGTGGGAGAGACCCAGTACTTC
cdr3_aa: CASSQDYRGGAVGETQYF

d_call: .
j_call: TRBJ1-6
v_call: TRBV30
clone_size: .
cdr3_length: 10
cdr3_nt: TGTGCCTGCGGGGGTTCACCCCTCCACTTT
cdr3_aa: CACGGSPLHF

d_call: TRBD1
j_call: TRBJ2-2
v_call: TRBV19
clone_size: .
cdr3_length: 16
cdr3_nt: TGTGCCAGTACCCCTCGCGCCGACAGGGCTGACGGGGAGCTGTTTTTT
cdr3_aa: CASTPRADRADGELFF

d_call: TRBD1
j_call: TRBJ1-2
v_call: TRBV5-1
clone_size: .
cdr3_length: 13
cdr3_nt: TGCGCCAGCAGCATCAGACAGGGCGAGGGCTACACCTTC
cdr3_aa: CASSIRQGEGYTF

d_call: .
j_call: TRBJ2-7
v_call: TRBV9
clone_size: .
cdr3_length: 14
cdr3_nt: TGTGCCAGCAGCGTAGATTCTTTCTCATACGAGCAGTACTTC
cdr3_aa: CASSVDSFSYEQYF

d_call: .
j_call: TRBJ1-5
v_call: TRBV28
clone_size: .
cdr3_length: 14
cdr3_nt: TGTGCCAGCAGTTTCCCAGGGGACCCTCAGCCCCAGCATTTT
cdr3_aa: CASSFPGDPQPQHF

d_call: .
j_call: TRBJ1-1
v_call: TRBV9
clone_size: .
cdr3_length: 15
cdr3_nt: TGTGCCAGCAGCGTAGAGGGGAGGCTTGGCACTGAAGCTTTCTTT
cdr3_aa: CASSVEGRLGTEAFF

d_call: TRBD1
j_call: TRBJ2-2
v_call: TRBV5-1
clone_size: .
cdr3_length: 16
cdr3_nt: TGCGCCAGCAGCCGCTTCGGGACAGGGGAAGGCGGGGAGCTGTTTTTT
cdr3_aa: CASSRFGTGEGGELFF

d_call: TRBD1
j_call: TRBJ1-2
v_call: TRBV27
clone_size: .
cdr3_length: 14
cdr3_nt: TGTGCCAGCAGCCGGACAGGGTCTAACTATGGCTACACCTTC
cdr3_aa: CASSRTGSNYGYTF

d_call: .
j_call: TRBJ2-2
v_call: TRBV11-3
clone_size: .
cdr3_length: 15
cdr3_nt: TGTGCCAGCAGCTTCTCCGGGACGAACACCGGGGAGCTGTTTTTT
cdr3_aa: CASSFSGTNTGELFF

d_call: .
j_call: TRBJ1-6
v_call: TRBV7-8
clone_size: .
cdr3_length: 15
cdr3_nt: TGTGCCAGCAGCTTAGGCGGAGGACGCGGTTCACCCCTCCACTTT
cdr3_aa: CASSLGGGRGSPLHF

d_call: .
j_call: TRBJ1-2
v_call: TRBV25-1
clone_size: .
cdr3_length: 12
cdr3_nt: TGTGCCAGCAGTGATCGAAACTATGGCTACACCTTC
cdr3_aa: CASSDRNYGYTF

d_call: .
j_call: TRBJ2-7
v_call: TRBV7-8
clone_size: .
cdr3_length: 11
cdr3_nt: TGTGCCAGCAGCTCGAGGGGTGAGCAGTACTTC
cdr3_aa: CASSSRGEQYF

d_call: TRBD1
j_call: TRBJ2-1
v_call: TRBV18
clone_size: .
cdr3_length: 15
cdr3_nt: TGTGCCAGCTCACCCCGGGACAGGATGAACAATGAGCAGTTCTTC
cdr3_aa: CASSPRDRMNNEQFF

d_call: TRBD1
j_call: TRBJ1-1
v_call: TRBV10-3
clone_size: few
cdr3_length: 13
cdr3_nt: TGTGCCATCAGTCCCGGGACAGGGACTGAAGCTTTCTTT
cdr3_aa: CAISPGTGTEAFF

d_call: .
j_call: TRBJ1-4
v_call: TRBV10-3
clone_size: few
cdr3_length: 17
cdr3_nt: TGTGCCATCAGTGAATCTTTCCTTGCGGAACCTAATGAAAAACTGTTTTTT
cdr3_aa: CAISESFLAEPNEKLFF

d_call: TRBD2
j_call: TRBJ2-3
v_call: TRBV4-2
clone_size: .
cdr3_length: 16
cdr3_nt: TGTGCCAGCAGCCAAACGACTAGCGGGGAGACAGATACGCAGTATTTT
cdr3_aa: CASSQTTSGETDTQYF

d_call: .
j_call: TRBJ1-6
v_call: TRBV5-1
clone_size: .
cdr3_length: 16
cdr3_nt: TGCGCCAGCAAGGTAGACCCGGGTACTGGGAATTCACCCCTCCACTTT
cdr3_aa: CASKVDPGTGNSPLHF

d_call: .
j_call: TRBJ1-1
v_call: TRBV7-9
clone_size: .
cdr3_length: 13
cdr3_nt: TGTGCCAGCAGCTTTACCACGGACACTGAAGCTTTCTTT
cdr3_aa: CASSFTTDTEAFF

d_call: TRBD1
j_call: TRBJ1-3
v_call: TRBV28
clone_size: .
cdr3_length: 12
cdr3_nt: TGTGCCAGCAGCCAGGGGGAAAACACCATATATTTT
cdr3_aa: CASSQGENTIYF

d_call: .
j_call: TRBJ2-5
v_call: TRBV30
clone_size: .
cdr3_length: 14
cdr3_nt: TGTGCCTGGAGTGAAGGGCAGGGCCGGGAGACCCAGTACTTC
cdr3_aa: CAWSEGQGRETQYF

d_call: TRBD2
j_call: TRBJ2-1
v_call: TRBV4-2
clone_size: .
cdr3_length: 16
cdr3_nt: TGTGCCAGCAGCCAAGGAGGAAGCGGGGGGGTGGATGAGCAGTTCTTC
cdr3_aa: CASSQGGSGGVDEQFF

d_call: .
j_call: TRBJ2-1
v_call: TRBV7-3
clone_size: .
cdr3_length: 15
cdr3_nt: TGTGCCAGCAGCTTACAAAGCCGTGGTAGTCATGAGCAGTTCTTC
cdr3_aa: CASSLQSRGSHEQFF

d_call: TRBD1
j_call: TRBJ2-5
v_call: TRBV11-2
clone_size: medium-sized
cdr3_length: 14
cdr3_nt: TGTGCCAGCAGCCTCGGGACAGGGCTGGAGACCCAGTACTTC
cdr3_aa: CASSLGTGLETQYF

d_call: .
j_call: TRBJ2-5
v_call: TRBV7-2
clone_size: .
cdr3_length: 13
cdr3_nt: TGTGCCAGCACCCGGACTAACCGAGAGACCCAGTACTTC
cdr3_aa: CASTRTNRETQYF

d_call: TRBD1
j_call: TRBJ1-6
v_call: TRBV4-2
clone_size: .
cdr3_length: 15
cdr3_nt: TGTGCCAGCAGCCGACAGGGGGCCGACAATTCACCCCTCCACTTT
cdr3_aa: CASSRQGADNSPLHF

d_call: .
j_call: TRBJ2-4
v_call: TRBV6-5
clone_size: .
cdr3_length: 16
cdr3_nt: TGTGCCAGCAGTTATACAGGGACAACGGCCAAAAACATTCAGTACTTC
cdr3_aa: CASSYTGTTAKNIQYF

d_call: .
j_call: TRBJ1-3
v_call: TRBV28
clone_size: few
cdr3_length: 14
cdr3_nt: TGTGCCAGCAGCCCCGGAGGGACTGGAAACACCATATATTTT
cdr3_aa: CASSPGGTGNTIYF

d_call: .
j_call: TRBJ1-1
v_call: TRBV30
clone_size: .
cdr3_length: 14
cdr3_nt: TGTGCCTGGAGCACAGGAAAGTGGTACACTGAAGCTTTCTTT
cdr3_aa: CAWSTGKWYTEAFF

d_call: .
j_call: TRBJ2-1
v_call: TRBV14
clone_size: .
cdr3_length: 13
cdr3_nt: TGTGCCAGCAGCCAAGTTGGAGGCGCTGAGCAGTTCTTC
cdr3_aa: CASSQVGGAEQFF

d_call: .
j_call: TRBJ1-2
v_call: TRBV29-1
clone_size: .
cdr3_length: 10
cdr3_nt: TGCAGCGTTGAAGAACTGGGCTACACCTTC
cdr3_aa: CSVEELGYTF

d_call: TRBD1
j_call: TRBJ2-3
v_call: TRBV5-1
clone_size: few
cdr3_length: 14
cdr3_nt: TGCGCCAGCAGCGGACAGGCCTACACAGATACGCAGTATTTT
cdr3_aa: CASSGQAYTDTQYF

d_call: .
j_call: TRBJ2-3
v_call: TRBV14
clone_size: .
cdr3_length: 13
cdr3_nt: TGTGCCAGCAGCCCTGGGGGGTCTGATACGCAGTATTTT
cdr3_aa: CASSPGGSDTQYF

d_call: TRBD1
j_call: TRBJ1-4
v_call: TRBV23-1
clone_size: few
cdr3_length: 15
cdr3_nt: TGCGCCAGCAATTACTCGGGACAGGGTGTTGAAAAACTGTTTTTT
cdr3_aa: CASNYSGQGVEKLFF